The 5 T cell receptor beta chains reported below all come from one sample, sequenced in a study of blood T cell repertoires in COVID-19. TCRdb's copy holds only in-frame clones and misses some; the assay was immunoSEQ multiplex PCR. The sample contains some 76,000 clones, roughly 80% of which appear only once. The sample taken for sequencing was peripheral blood. The receptor source for this set is a woman in her fifties or sixties with acute or convalescent COVID-19.

The chain combines TRBV23-1 with TRBJ2-3, with TRBD2 identical over 12 bases. TRBV23-1 is sorted into the ORF group, with uncertain function. Unmatched junction bases numbered 5, after V lost 3 bases and J lost 1 base. CDR3 length: 17 amino acids. This CDR3 reads CASSHLAGGPRTDTQYF. The CDR3 nucleotides read TGCGCCAGCAGTCACCTAGCGGGGGGGCCCCGCACAGATACGCAGTATTTT.

The J gene is TRBJ1-2, the V gene TRBV6-1, with 7 bases identical to TRBD1. Germline CDR1 MNHNS, CDR2 SASEGT. This CDR3 is built from 15 residues. Unmatched junction bases numbered 7, after V lost 2 bases and J lost 4 bases. The CDR3 loop reads CASSEWRQGSYGYTF. The CDR3 nucleotides are TGTGCCAGCAGTGAATGGCGACAGGGCTCCTATGGCTACACCTTC.

This chain connects TRBV3-1 (or the pseudogene TRBV3-2) to TRBJ2-5, with D perhaps matching TRBD1 (6 bases). This CDR3 has 13 amino acids. Germline V gene data show CDR1 as LGHDT and CDR2 as YNNKEL (reference sequence). V lost 1 base and J lost 6, with 9 bases in between. The CDR3 protein is CASSQVGGQTQYF. The CDR3 bases are TGTGCCAGCAGCCAAGTAGGGGGACAGACCCAGTACTTC.

The gene calls are TRBV24-1 and TRBJ2-3, with D hard to call. Germline V CDR1 and CDR2: KGHDR, SFDVKD. Trimming left V 3 bases short and J 1 base short, with 16 bases between. The CDR3 is 17 residues long. In DNA form, the CDR3 reads TGTGCCACCAGTGATCCCACGGCGGCCCCCGGCACAGATACGCAGTATTTT. This sequence encodes CATSDPTAAPGTDTQYF.

The chain recombines TRBV4-3 with TRBJ1-1; TRBD1 is a possible D gene (6 bases). This CDR3 has 14 amino acids. V gave up 0 bases and J gave up 4 bases, with 9 bases separating them. The germline CDR1 and CDR2 sequences are LGHNA and YSLEER. The chain's CDR3 is CASSQDHRATEAFF. DNA of the CDR3: TGCGCCAGCAGCCAAGATCACAGGGCCACTGAAGCTTTCTTT.